Presented here are 29 T cell receptor beta chains from one specimen sequenced in a study of CD8+ T cells in alopecia areata. Treatment in this sample: oral pan-JAK inhibitor, 5-10 mg twice daily. Reverse transcribed after extraction, RNA yielded cDNA as the sequencing template. Measured with immunoSEQ multiplex PCR; TCRdb has only the in-frame clones, and not every one. The data show about 180,000 clones, with around 58% seen just once and 16% held by the top ten. Sequencing used CD4+ T cells sorted from blood, obtained between weeks 55 and 65, from a patient treated with tofacitinib. The receptors stem from a human donor with alopecia areata.

The genes are TRBV29-1 and TRBJ1-2, with 9 bases lining up with TRBD1. Trimming removed 6 bases from V and 8 bases from J; junction bases left unmatched: 10. The CDR3 covers 13 residues. Germline assignment: CDR1 SQVTM and CDR2 ANQGSEA. This CDR3 reads CSVARDRVGGYTF. The DNA for the CDR3 is TGCAGCGTAGCCAGGGACAGGGTAGGGGGCTACACCTTC.

This chain joins TRBV6-6 and TRBJ1-1, with a weak D call TRBD1 (6 bases). Trimming pared 2 bases from V and 2 bases from J, leaving 15 bases between. Germline V gene lookup returns CDR1 MNHNY and CDR2 SVGAGI (reference sequence). This CDR3 spans 16 amino acids. The CDR3 protein is CASSYVPRGGNTEAFF. The CDR3 DNA reads as TGTGCCAGCAGTTACGTCCCCAGGGGCGGAAACACTGAAGCTTTCTTT.

This chain joins TRBV29-1 and TRBJ2-1; TRBD2 aligns across 11 bases. Trimming at V came to 6 bases and at J to 0 bases, leaving 10 bases not matched to a gene. This CDR3 is built from 17 residues. CDR1 is SQVTM and CDR2 is ANQGSEA in the germline V gene. The CDR3 here is CSVFSSGGPRSYNEQFF. The CDR3, as DNA: TGCAGCGTATTCTCTAGCGGGGGGCCCCGCTCCTACAATGAGCAGTTCTTC.

This clone was recorded once. This chain connects TRBV7-2 to TRBJ2-1; D possibly corresponds to TRBD1 (5 bases). The CDR3 is 13 amino acids. The ends were cut back, 3 bases at V and 10 bases at J, with 13 bases in the middle. Germline loops: CDR1 SGHTA, CDR2 FQGNSA. The CDR3 DNA is TGTGCCAGCAGCTTGATCAGGGCAGGGGAGCAGTTCTTC. This encodes CASSLIRAGEQFF.

This chain uses TRBV4-2 with TRBJ2-5, with D perhaps TRBD1 or TRBD2 (6 bases each). The CDR3 is 14 amino acids. Per germline, CDR1 LGHNA and CDR2 YNFKEQ. V was pared by 0 bases and J by 5 bases, with 10 bases between. The chain's CDR3 is CASSQDRGGETQYF. CDR3 nucleotide sequence: TGTGCCAGCAGCCAAGATCGAGGGGGGGAGACCCAGTACTTC.

This clone was counted between two and nine times. The chain is built from TRBV5-6 and TRBJ2-1; 8 bases are shared with TRBD2. Germline V CDR1 and CDR2: SGHDT, YYEEEE. The junction had 5 bases not matched to a gene; V was cut back by 0 bases and J by 0 bases. The CDR3 runs 17 residues. The CDR3, as DNA: TGTGCCAGCAGCTTGGAGCTAGCGGGCTTCTCCTACAATGAGCAGTTCTTC. This codes for CASSLELAGFSYNEQFF.

The chain has TRBV7-8 and TRBJ2-5, with 7 nucleotides matching TRBD1. The ends lost 8 bases at V and 2 bases at J; junction bases unmatched: 5. The CDR3 sequence is 13 residues long. Looked up from germline, CDR1 is SGHVS and CDR2 is FQNEAQ. The CDR3 coding sequence is TGTGCCAGCCTACAGGGGTGGCAAGAGACCCAGTACTTC. This translates into CASLQGWQETQYF. Complete variable domain (other parts from reference TRBV7-8 and TRBJ2-5): GAGVSQSPRYKVAKRGQDVALRCDPISGHVSLFWYQQALGQGPEFLTYFQNEAQLDKSGLPSDRFFAERPEGSVSTLKIQRTQQEDSAVYLCASLQGWQETQYFGPGTRLLVL.

This clone was seen once. J is TRBJ2-7 and V is TRBV6-5; 7 positions match TRBD2. The germline V gene encodes CDR1 MNHEY and CDR2 SVGAGI. There are 13 residues in the CDR3. Trimming at V came to 5 bases and at J to 7 bases, leaving 8 bases not matched to a gene. The chain's CDR3 is CASSAGTGGEQYF. In DNA, the CDR3 is TGTGCCAGCAGTGCGGGCACGGGGGGAGAGCAGTACTTC.

V and J are TRBV20-1 and TRBJ2-3; no clear D gene. The germline V gene has CDR1 DFQATT and CDR2 SNEGSKA (reference sequence). V lost 2 bases and J lost 6, with 6 bases in between. The CDR3 is 11 amino acids. The DNA of the CDR3 is TGCAGTGCTAGAAGGGTGGATACGCAGTATTTT. This translates into CSARRVDTQYF.

The chain uses TRBV11-3 and TRBJ2-5, with D perhaps given as TRBD1 or TRBD2 (5 bases each). This CDR3 spans 14 amino acids. The V gene lost 4 bases and the J gene lost 4 bases, with 13 bases spanning the gap. Germline V gene data show CDR1 as SGHNT and CDR2 as YENEEA. The CDR3 protein is CASSSPTGTETQYF. Written as DNA, the CDR3 is TGTGCCAGCAGCTCCCCGACGGGGACAGAGACCCAGTACTTC.

This clone was picked up a small number of times. Other DNA sequences of this sample code for an identical CDR3. The chain joins TRBV4-1 to TRBJ2-5; D not certain. The V gene's germline CDR1 is MGHRA and CDR2 YSYEKL. This CDR3 is built from 13 residues. Trimming took off 1 base at V and 5 bases at J, with 8 bases between the two ends. CDR3 sequence reads: CASSQVVRETQYF. The CDR3 DNA is TGCGCCAGCAGCCAAGTGGTCCGGGAGACCCAGTACTTC.

This clone was seen a handful of times. The chain links TRBV18 to TRBJ2-1; TRBD1 matches at 9 bases. Trimming at V came to 6 bases and at J to 7 bases, leaving 10 bases not matched to a gene. Germline lookup yields CDR1 KGHSH and CDR2 LQKENI. This CDR3 has 15 residues. Here the CDR3 reads CASSPRQGERNEQFF. DNA for the CDR3: TGTGCCAGCTCGCCTCGACAGGGGGAGCGTAATGAGCAGTTCTTC.

The V call is TRBV7-3, the J call TRBJ2-1, with 10 bases matching TRBD1. Germline V gene lookup returns CDR1 SGHTA and CDR2 FQGTGA. The CDR3 spans 12 residues. V trimming: 4 bases; J trimming: 10 bases; junction bases outside the gene matches: 1. DNA for the CDR3: TGTGCCAGCAGCTGGGGACAGGGGGAGCAGTTCTTC. It codes for CASSWGQGEQFF.

The chain links TRBV6-6 to TRBJ1-5; D unclear. V dropped 7 bases and J dropped 5 bases, with 12 bases sitting between them. The CDR3 covers 13 residues. The germline CDR1 and CDR2 sequences are MNHNY and SVGAGI (reference sequence). The CDR3, as DNA: TGTGCCAGCAAAGTGGGGAACGATCAGCCCCAGCATTTT. It is translated as CASKVGNDQPQHF.

This chain links TRBV7-9 with TRBJ1-1; no definite D call. CDR3 length: 12 amino acids. V was pared by 5 bases and J by 5 bases, with 9 bases between. Looked up from germline, CDR1 is SEHNR and CDR2 is FQNEAQ (reference sequence). The CDR3 loop is CASSPGVTEAFF. The CDR3 region has the DNA TGTGCCAGCAGCCCTGGCGTTACTGAAGCTTTCTTT.

This clone was seen once. This chain connects TRBV7-8 to TRBJ1-6; maybe TRBD1 (5 bases). CDR3 length: 15 residues. The V end was cut by 1 base, the J end by 6 bases, with 10 bases between. CDR1 is SGHVS and CDR2 is FQNEAQ in the germline V gene. The CDR3 spells CASSLETGTNSPLHF. The CDR3 nucleotides are TGTGCCAGCAGCTTAGAAACCGGGACTAATTCACCCCTCCACTTT.

The chain carries TRBV10-3 and TRBJ2-3, with D maybe TRBD2 (5 bases). Germline lookup yields CDR1 ENHRY and CDR2 SYGVKD. This CDR3 is 13 amino acids long. V lost 0 bases, J lost 5 bases, and 6 bases lay in between. In DNA, the CDR3 is TGTGCCATCAGTGAGTCCGGGATAGATACGCAGTATTTT. Protein sequence: CAISESGIDTQYF.

CDR3 protein: CASSQEGLAGDTQYF. In DNA form, the CDR3 reads TGCGCCAGCAGCCAAGAAGGACTAGCGGGAGATACGCAGTATTTT. This chain joins TRBV4-1 and TRBJ2-3; 11 bases are shared with TRBD2. The CDR3 contains 15 residues. Per germline, CDR1 MGHRA and CDR2 YSYEKL. V was clipped by 0 bases and J by 5 bases; unmatched bases: 1.

J is TRBJ2-1 and V is TRBV7-2; 7 bases are shared with TRBD2. The V gene's germline CDR1 is SGHTA and CDR2 FQGNSA. With V trimmed by 5 bases and J by 4 bases, 8 bases remained unmatched. The CDR3 length is 15 residues. The CDR3 DNA reads as TGTGCCAGCAGCCTGTCCCGCGGGGGATACAATGAGCAGTTCTTC. Residues: CASSLSRGGYNEQFF.

This chain connects TRBV4-1 to TRBJ2-5; 7 bases map to TRBD2. J lost 3 bases, V lost 3 bases, and 1 base had no gene match. There are 13 residues in the CDR3. Germline V gene data show CDR1 as MGHRA and CDR2 as YSYEKL. The CDR3 here is CASSQGTKETQYF. As DNA, the CDR3 is TGCGCCAGCAGCCAGGGGACTAAAGAGACCCAGTACTTC.

The chain couples TRBV7-9 to TRBJ2-5; the match to TRBD2 covers 7 bases. CDR1 and CDR2 from the germline V gene are SEHNR and FQNEAQ (reference sequence). V lost 5 bases and J lost 0; bases outside the gene matches: 15. This CDR3 contains 18 residues. Here the CDR3 reads CASSIRLSGTSYQETQYF. CDR3 nucleotide sequence: TGTGCCAGCAGCATACGACTAAGCGGGACTTCGTACCAAGAGACCCAGTACTTC.

The chain couples TRBV29-1 to TRBJ2-3, with D unresolved. The CDR3 is made up of 10 amino acids. The V end was cut by 5 bases, the J end by 9 bases, with 9 bases between. Germline CDR1 and CDR2: SQVTM and ANQGSEA. The CDR3 loop is CSVLLFTQYF. The CDR3 DNA reads as TGCAGCGTTCTACTATTCACGCAGTATTTT.

The chain carries TRBV15 and TRBJ1-5; TRBD1 matches 7 bases. V was clipped by 5 bases and J by 11 bases; unmatched bases: 6. The CDR3 loop spans 12 amino acids. Germline lookup yields CDR1 LNHNV and CDR2 YYDKDF (reference sequence). The CDR3 DNA is TGTGCCACCAGCCCCCACAGGGGCTCCCAGCATTTT. This gives the protein CATSPHRGSQHF.

The rearrangement uses TRBV7-9 and TRBJ2-5; D not certain. V gave up 0 bases and J gave up 2 bases, with 10 bases separating them. Germline-derived CDR1 and CDR2 are SEHNR and FQNEAQ (reference sequence). The CDR3 has 15 residues. CDR3 DNA sequence: TGTGCCAGCAGCTTAGCATCCGGAACGCAAGAGACCCAGTACTTC. This codes for CASSLASGTQETQYF.

The chain has TRBV15 and TRBJ2-7; 8 nucleotides match TRBD1. Germline V gene sequence: CDR1 LNHNV, CDR2 YYDKDF (reference sequence). The ends lost 3 bases at V and 1 base at J; junction bases unmatched: 5. This CDR3 spans 15 amino acids. The CDR3 spells CATSSMTGASYEQYF. For the CDR3, the DNA is TGTGCCACCAGCAGTATGACAGGGGCATCCTACGAGCAGTACTTC.

The CDR3 sequence is CASSHVKGEQETQYF. CDR3 sequence (DNA): TGCGCCAGCAGCCATGTTAAGGGAGAGCAAGAGACCCAGTACTTC. J is TRBJ2-5 and V is TRBV23-1; D might be TRBD2 (5 bases). TRBV23-1 qualifies as an ORF whose function is uncertain. The CDR3 is 15 amino acids. Trimming took 6 bases from V and 2 from J, leaving 16 bases between them.

The chain uses TRBV7-9 and TRBJ1-1; D uncertain. The V gene's germline CDR1 is SEHNR and CDR2 FQNEAQ (reference sequence). Trimming cost V 2 bases and J 1 base, with 11 bases left between them. The CDR3 extends over 15 amino acids. The CDR3, as DNA: TGTGCCAGCAGCTTATATGATGTGCAGAACACTGAAGCTTTCTTT. It translates to CASSLYDVQNTEAFF. The complete variable domain, with remaining parts taken from reference TRBV7-9 and TRBJ1-1, reads DTGVSQNPRHKITKRGQNVTFRCDPISEHNRLYWYRQTLGQGPEFLTYFQNEAQLEKSRLLSDRFSAERPKGSFSTLEIQRTEQGDSAMYLCASSLYDVQNTEAFFGQGTRLTVV.

The rearrangement uses TRBV6-1 and TRBJ2-5; D may be TRBD1 (6 bases). This CDR3 has 13 residues. Trimming removed 9 bases from V and 5 bases from J, with 16 bases in between. Germline V gives CDR1 MNHNS, CDR2 SASEGT. The CDR3, as DNA: TGTGCCAGAAGCGACAGGATCGGTGAGACCCAGTACTTC. It specifies CARSDRIGETQYF.

The V and J genes are TRBV30 and TRBJ2-1, with a tentative D call TRBD1 (5 bases). Trimming shortened V by 7 bases and J by 5 bases, and 18 bases separated the two germline ends. The CDR3 has 14 amino acids. Germline V gene sequence: CDR1 GTSNPN, CDR2 SVGIG (reference sequence). For the CDR3, the DNA is TGTGCCTCGCGCCAAACGACAGACCACAATGAGCAGTTCTTC. Its protein product is CASRQTTDHNEQFF.